This T cell receptor (beta chain) was sequenced during a study of blood T cells in healthy people across ages. Regarding the study as a whole: Unknown donor CMV status possibly confounded expanded clonotype changes. With unsorted PBMCs, a conclusive comparison of naive versus antigen-experienced cells was not possible.

The ends lost 4 bases at V and 4 bases at J; junction bases unmatched: 10. The CDR3 spans 18 residues. Germline CDR1 is MNHEY and CDR2 is SVGEGT. At least 7 million PBMCs were isolated per sample. Comments on this clonotype: The antigen is unknown.

A second PCR of roughly 7 to 11 cycles used a sample-barcoded 5' primer and a J-beta primer mix. MiXCR, applied by TCRdb to the 5' RACE reads, yields one record per CDR3 protein. The data show about 780,000 distinct CDR3 sequences, with about 46% seen just once and 18% held by the top ten. This chain links TRBV6-2 or TRBV6-3 with TRBJ2-1, with 13 bases aligning to TRBD2. The source is a man aged 80 or over in good health. Sequencing was performed on blood. CDR3 sequence: CASSSGTSGASRYNEQFF. CDR3 nucleotide sequence: TGTGCCAGCAGTTCCGGGACTAGCGGGGCCTCTCGATACAATGAGCAGTTCTTC.